This T cell receptor beta chain stems from a study of CD8 T cells in Susac syndrome. Study-level information: There were over 5 sequenced Susac syndrome patients with active disease and roughly 8 in remission.

cDNA came from about 0.5 to 1 ug RNA primed by random hexamers. One entry per CDR3 protein, called by TCRdb with MiXCR from the immunoSEQ multiplex PCR reads. The sample lists 67,000 or so distinct CDR3 sequences; 93% were seen once. Whole-study results and caveats: The study conceded that its TCR sequencing and HLA analysis involved relatively few individuals.

CDR3 size: 14 residues. The V gene's germline CDR1 is SGHNT and CDR2 YYREEE (reference sequence). V shed 4 bases and J 3 bases; nucleotides not matched to a gene: 5. CD8+ and CD4+ blood T cells underwent TCR beta sequencing. Each Susac syndrome patient had definite or probable disease by recently defined criteria. Concerning this clonotype itself: What it binds is unknown.

The V and J genes are TRBV5-4 and TRBJ2-7; 9 bases map to TRBD1. This receptor was identified in a human donor with Susac syndrome. Source material: CD4+ T cells from PBMCs. The CDR3 sequence is CASSQRDRDYEQYF. CDR3 coding DNA: TGTGCCAGCAGCCAGAGGGACAGGGACTACGAGCAGTACTTC.